This is a list of T cell receptor beta chains from one sample in a study of post-analysis software for immune sequencing data. TCRdb recomputed calls from the PCR reads with MiXCR, one row per CDR3 protein. The sample yields roughly 800,000 distinct CDR3 sequences, around 53% seen once. The specimen was blood. The receptors originated from a girl between 5 and 17 years old with multiple sclerosis. CDR3s include the opening cysteine and the closing phenylalanine or tryptophan. The D gene is left open where the match is weak. Where a row states a size, it is once, few, many or the class of an expanded clone; other rows omit it.

v_call	j_call	d_call	cdr3_length	clone_size	cdr3_aa	cdr3_nt
TRBV6-6	TRBJ1-1	.	14	once	CASSSKGGDTEAFF	TGTGCCAGCAGTTCGAAGGGTGGGGACACTGAAGCTTTCTTT
TRBV20-1	TRBJ2-1	.	12	.	CSASPGAHEQFF	TGCAGTGCTAGTCCCGGGGCCCATGAGCAGTTCTTC
TRBV12-3/TRBV12-4	TRBJ1-2	TRBD1	16	.	CASSFRPTGPYYGYTF	TGTGCCAGCAGTTTTCGGCCGACAGGGCCCTACTATGGCTACACCTTC
TRBV12-3/TRBV12-4	TRBJ2-1	.	14	.	CASNYAGSYNEQFF	TGTGCCAGCAACTACGCAGGATCTTACAATGAGCAGTTCTTC
TRBV5-1	TRBJ2-5	TRBD1	15	.	CASSSWPQGGETQYF	TGCGCCAGCAGCTCGTGGCCACAGGGGGGAGAGACCCAGTACTTC
TRBV14	TRBJ2-1	.	13	few	CASSQFDKNEQFF	TGTGCCAGCAGCCAGTTCGACAAAAATGAGCAGTTCTTC
TRBV12-3/TRBV12-4	TRBJ1-1	.	13	.	CASSENGRYEAFF	TGTGCCAGCAGTGAAAACGGAAGATATGAAGCTTTCTTT
TRBV27	TRBJ1-5	.	16	few	CASSLKAGDSNQPQHF	TGTGCCAGCAGTTTAAAGGCAGGGGATAGCAATCAGCCCCAGCATTTT
TRBV5-1	TRBJ2-7	.	16	.	CASSPIGDTIRYEQYF	TGCGCCAGCAGTCCGATAGGGGACACTATACGGTACGAGCAGTACTTC
TRBV7-8	TRBJ2-2	TRBD1	15	.	CASRRTGANTGELFF	TGTGCCAGCAGACGTACAGGGGCGAACACCGGGGAGCTGTTTTTT
TRBV14	TRBJ2-1	TRBD2	18	.	CASSQGWGTSGSGNERFF	TGTGCCAGCAGCCAAGGGTGGGGCACTAGCGGGAGTGGAAATGAGCGGTTCTTC
TRBV6-6	TRBJ2-7	TRBD2	15	once	CASSYSLAAHYEQYF	TGTGCCAGCAGTTACAGCCTAGCGGCCCACTACGAGCAGTACTTC
TRBV29-1	TRBJ1-2	.	13	.	CSVGSAGRYGYTF	TGCAGCGTTGGTTCAGCAGGGAGGTATGGCTACACCTTC
TRBV25-1	TRBJ2-1	.	13	.	CASSVDPGDEQFF	TGTGCCAGCAGTGTCGATCCCGGCGATGAGCAGTTCTTC
TRBV5-1	TRBJ1-2	.	15	.	CASSLGDRPAYGYTF	TGCGCCAGCAGCTTGGGGGACCGACCGGCCTATGGCTACACCTTC
TRBV6-6	TRBJ1-2	.	12	.	CASTPTGYRYTF	TGTGCCAGCACCCCCACAGGTTACCGCTACACCTTC
TRBV7-2	TRBJ2-7	TRBD2	15	.	CASSRLGTSPYEQYF	TGTGCCAGCAGCCGATTAGGGACTAGTCCCTACGAGCAGTACTTC